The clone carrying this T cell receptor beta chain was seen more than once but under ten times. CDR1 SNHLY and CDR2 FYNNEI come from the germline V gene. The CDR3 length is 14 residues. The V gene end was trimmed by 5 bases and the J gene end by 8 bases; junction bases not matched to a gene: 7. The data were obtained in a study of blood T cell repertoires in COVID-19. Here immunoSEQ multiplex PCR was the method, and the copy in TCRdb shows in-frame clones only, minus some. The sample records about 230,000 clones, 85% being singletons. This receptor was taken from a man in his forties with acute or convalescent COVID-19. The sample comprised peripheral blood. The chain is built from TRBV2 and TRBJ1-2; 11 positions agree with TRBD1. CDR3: CASSLSGQGAGYTF. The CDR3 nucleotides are TGTGCCAGCAGTCTCTCAGGACAGGGGGCCGGCTACACCTTC.